Presented here are 25 T cell receptor beta chains from one specimen sequenced in a study of T cells in Graves' hyperthyroidism and ophthalmopathy. RNA transcripts provided the source from which TCR beta CDR3 regions were amplified. The HTBI primer set was used in a first-round RT-PCR of the TCR CDR3. TCRdb analysed the multiplex PCR reads with MiXCR anew, one entry per CDR3 protein. The profile shows about 180,000 distinct CDR3 sequences, 9.4% of them singletons. The sequencing sample was made of blood. The receptors here all came from a woman between 18 and 29 years old with Graves' hyperthyroidism that later progressed to Graves' ophthalmopathy.

This clonotype was observed many times. This rearrangement joins TRBV3-1 to TRBJ2-7, with D maybe TRBD2 (6 bases). This CDR3 has 12 residues. V was pared by 3 bases and J by 4 bases, with 7 bases between. Germline CDR1 and CDR2: LGHDT and YNNKEL (reference sequence). The CDR3 here is CASSQGGYEQYF. For the CDR3, the DNA is TGTGCCAGCAGCCAGGGGGGATACGAGCAGTACTTC.

Many counts were recorded for this clonotype. With a much larger clone just one base away, this may be a read error. The chain combines TRBV27 with TRBJ2-3; TRBD2 agrees at 14 bases. V shed 5 bases and J 2 bases; nucleotides not matched to a gene: 12. The CDR3 runs to 19 residues. Germline V gene data show CDR1 as MNHEY and CDR2 as SMNVEV (reference sequence). CDR3 DNA: TGTGCCAGCAGTGCTGGACTAGCGGGGGGCCTAACTAACACAGATACGCAGTATTTT. Encoded protein: CASSAGLAGGLTNTDTQYF.

The chain couples TRBV4-2 to TRBJ2-7, with TRBD1 matching 10 bases. The J segment lost 5 bases and the V segment lost 0 bases, leaving 7 bases of the junction unmatched. Germline CDR1 reads LGHNA; CDR2 reads YNFKEQ. CDR3 length: 16 residues. In DNA, the CDR3 is TGTGCCAGCAGCCAAGAGGAGGGACAGGGGCCGGACGAGCAGTACTTC. Translating gives CASSQEEGQGPDEQYF.

Concerning this clonotype: The CDR3 carries no conserved terminal phenylalanine or tryptophan, so it likely arises from a read error. The chain joins TRBV6-1 to TRBJ2-6, with D possibly TRBD1 on 5 matching bases. Germline assignment: CDR1 MNHNS and CDR2 SASEGT. There are 16 residues in the CDR3. Trimming pared 4 bases from V and 0 bases from J, leaving 10 bases between. CDR3 nucleotides: TGTGCCAGCAGTGCCAACAGGTTCTCTGGGGCCAACGTCCTGACTTCC. Its translation: CASSANRFSGANVLTS.

This clonotype came up a few times. This chain links TRBV5-5 with TRBJ2-7, with TRBD2 matching 11 bases. V lost 2 bases to trimming and J lost 4 bases; unmatched junction nucleotides: 5. The CDR3 extends over 15 amino acids. Per germline, CDR1 SGHKS and CDR2 YYEKEE (reference sequence). This CDR3 reads CASSLLAGAGYEQYF. CDR3 bases: TGTGCCAGCAGCTTACTAGCGGGAGCGGGTTACGAGCAGTACTTC. The variable domain in full, completed from reference TRBV5-5 and TRBJ2-7, reads DAGVTQSPTHLIKTRGQQVTLRCSPISGHKSVSWYQQVLGQGPQFIFQYYEKEERGRGNFPDRFSARQFPNYSSELNVNALLLGDSALYLCASSLLAGAGYEQYFGPGTRLTVT.

This clonotype was observed a handful of times. The rearrangement uses TRBV25-1 and TRBJ2-3, with 8 bases lining up with TRBD1. Germline CDR1 reads MGHDK; CDR2 reads SYGVNS. The CDR3 loop spans 14 amino acids. Trimming cost V 0 bases and J 9 bases; bases outside gene matches: 5. The CDR3 is CASSEYITGGTQYF. For the CDR3, the DNA is TGTGCCAGCAGTGAATATATTACAGGGGGGACGCAGTATTTT. Full variable domain (missing parts from reference TRBV25-1 and TRBJ2-3): EADIYQTPRYLVIGTGKKITLECSQTMGHDKMYWYQQDPGMELHLIHYSYGVNSTEKGDLSSESTVSRIRTEHFPLTLESARPSHTSQYLCASSEYITGGTQYFGPGTRLTVL.

This clonotype has ten or more counts. The V gene is TRBV20-1, the J gene TRBJ2-7, with TRBD1 identical over 8 bases. Germline CDR1 reads DFQATT; CDR2 reads SNEGSKA (reference sequence). The V gene end was trimmed by 0 bases and the J gene end by 4 bases; junction bases not matched to a gene: 14. The CDR3 extends over 17 amino acids. CDR3 nucleotides: TGCAGTGCTAGAGAGCCTAATGCGGACAGGGTTCGGTACGAGCAGTACTTC. This encodes CSAREPNADRVRYEQYF.

This clonotype occurred many times. The rearrangement links TRBV29-1 to TRBJ2-5; D remains unclear. Germline-derived CDR1 and CDR2 are SQVTM and ANQGSEA. The CDR3 length is 12 residues. Trimming took 4 bases from V and 2 from J, leaving 8 bases between them. The CDR3 sequence: CSVGTQQETQYF. CDR3 DNA sequence: TGCAGCGTTGGTACCCAACAAGAGACCCAGTACTTC.

In its sample, this clonotype was seen many times. The chain has TRBV20-1 and TRBJ1-1; D may be TRBD1 (5 bases). V lost 4 bases and J 0 bases, leaving 9 bases between the germline ends. The CDR3 extends over 13 amino acids. Germline V gives CDR1 DFQATT, CDR2 SNEGSKA (reference sequence). CDR3 coding DNA: TGCAGTGCTAACGACAGAATGAACACTGAAGCTTTCTTT. Its protein is CSANDRMNTEAFF.

Many counts were recorded for this clonotype. DNA of the CDR3: TGCAGTGCAAGGGACAGGAATAGCAATCAGCCCCAGCATTTT. The encoded protein is CSARDRNSNQPQHF. The chain has TRBV20-1 and TRBJ1-5, with TRBD1 matching 8 bases. Trimming removed 6 bases from V and 0 bases from J; junction bases left unmatched: 4. From germline, CDR1 is DFQATT and CDR2 SNEGSKA (reference sequence). This CDR3 region has 14 residues.

This clonotype was counted at least ten times. V and J are TRBV2 and TRBJ1-5; D is uncertain. V was clipped by 3 bases and J by 7 bases, with 10 bases between them. Germline values: CDR1 SNHLY, CDR2 FYNNEI. The CDR3 loop spans 13 amino acids. The CDR3 reads CASSEAGPQPQHF. In DNA form, the CDR3 reads TGTGCCAGCAGTGAGGCCGGCCCCCAGCCCCAGCATTTT.

This clonotype was observed at least ten times. CDR3: CSARGPRALFEAFF. The CDR3 DNA reads TGCAGTGCTAGAGGACCCAGGGCCTTATTCGAAGCTTTCTTT. The rearrangement uses TRBV20-1 and TRBJ1-1; perhaps TRBD1 as D (5 bases). Germline-derived CDR1 and CDR2 are DFQATT and SNEGSKA (reference sequence). The CDR3 totals 14 residues. The V end lost 1 base, the J end lost 8 bases, and 17 bases lay between the germline ends.

This clonotype has just a few counts. A read error may be the cause here, since a much bigger clone is one base away. The genes are TRBV30 and TRBJ2-7; TRBD1 might be the D (6 bases). CDR1 is GTSNPN and CDR2 is SVGIG in the germline V gene (reference sequence). The CDR3 length is 13 residues. The CDR3 DNA reads TGTGCCTGGGGTGTACAGGGAATGGGCGAGCAGTACTTC. It yields the protein CAWGVQGMGEQYF.

On this clonotype itself: This clone may be a read error of a much larger clone one base away. V is TRBV27 and J is TRBJ1-6; D is ambiguous. CDR3 length equals 14 residues. Germline assignment: CDR1 MNHEY and CDR2 SMNVEV (reference sequence). V lost 8 bases to trimming and J lost 3 bases, with 11 bases between them. For the CDR3, the DNA is TGTGCCAGCGTGAACAGAAACTATAATTCACCCCTCCACTTT. This gives the protein CASVNRNYNSPLHF.

There are many counts of this clonotype. The CDR3 DNA reads as TGCAGCGTCCAAGACAGGGTACCCTCCTACGAGCAGTACTTC. It encodes CSVQDRVPSYEQYF. The chain joins TRBV29-1 to TRBJ2-7, with TRBD1 matching 7 bases. Germline V lookup: CDR1 SQVTM, CDR2 ANQGSEA. Trimming at V came to 6 bases and at J to 0 bases, leaving 8 bases not matched to a gene. This CDR3 comprises 14 residues.

The J gene is TRBJ2-1, the V gene TRBV12-3 or TRBV12-4, with 8 bases aligning to TRBD2. The CDR3 runs to 15 residues. The junction had 10 bases not matched to a gene; V was cut back by 8 bases and J by 4 bases. The CDR3 reads CASGPGGGGYNEQFF. The CDR3 region has the DNA TGTGCCAGCGGCCCCGGGGGGGGTGGTTACAATGAGCAGTTCTTC.

The rearrangement links TRBV3-1 to TRBJ2-7, with 14 bases matching TRBD2. The J segment lost 4 bases and the V segment lost 6 bases, leaving 20 bases of the junction unmatched. This CDR3 comprises 20 residues. Germline CDR1 and CDR2: LGHDT and YNNKEL (reference sequence). This CDR3 is CASSPQTSGGGTTSSYEQYF. DNA for the CDR3: TGTGCCAGCAGTCCCCAGACTAGCGGGGGGGGGACCACCTCCTCTTACGAGCAGTACTTC.

In its sample, this clonotype was seen a few times. The chain has TRBV20-1 and TRBJ2-7, with D perhaps TRBD1 (6 bases). V lost 0 bases, J lost 1 base, and 19 bases lay in between. This CDR3 is 17 amino acids long. Germline CDR1 reads DFQATT; CDR2 reads SNEGSKA (reference sequence). CDR3 sequence reads: CSARETQDRQISYEQYF. CDR3 DNA: TGCAGTGCTAGAGAGACTCAGGACAGACAAATTTCCTACGAGCAGTACTTC.

This clonotype was seen at least ten times. This chain uses TRBV14 with TRBJ1-1; D ambiguous. From germline, CDR1 is SGHDN and CDR2 FVKESK. CDR3 size: 16 residues. The ends were cut back, 4 bases at V and 3 bases at J, with 18 bases in the middle. The CDR3 region is CASSLRTIREDTEAFF. DNA of the CDR3: TGTGCCAGCAGCCTTAGGACGATCCGGGAGGACACTGAAGCTTTCTTT.

This clonotype has at least ten counts. This chain joins TRBV2 and TRBJ2-1; D uncertain. The CDR3 length is 11 residues. The germline CDR1 and CDR2 sequences are SNHLY and FYNNEI. The V gene lost 5 bases and the J gene lost 6 bases, with 5 bases spanning the gap. As DNA, the CDR3 is TGTGCCAGCAGTACGCTCAATGAGCAGTTCTTC. Amino acids: CASSTLNEQFF.

This clonotype has ten or more counts. This rearrangement joins TRBV11-2 to TRBJ2-7; possible D gene TRBD1, 5 bases. Per germline, CDR1 SGHAT and CDR2 FQNNGV. The CDR3 is 15 residues long. V was trimmed by 1 base and J by 1 base, leaving 11 bases between them. The CDR3 coding sequence is TGTGCCAGCAGCTTAGTAGACAGTGATTCCTACGAGCAGTACTTC. Translated, it gives CASSLVDSDSYEQYF.

This clonotype was detected many times. The chain uses TRBV28 and TRBJ2-7; D gene uncertain. From germline, CDR1 is MDHEN and CDR2 SYDVKM. Trimming shortened V by 1 base and J by 7 bases, and 14 bases separated the two germline ends. The CDR3 length is 14 residues. The CDR3 nucleotides read TGTGCCAGCAGTTTATCCCAATGGGCTAGGGAGCAGTACTTC. Protein: CASSLSQWAREQYF. The whole variable domain, remainder taken from reference TRBV28 and TRBJ2-7, is DVKVTQSSRYLVKRTGEKVFLECVQDMDHENMFWYRQDPGLGLRLIYFSYDVKMKEKGDIPEGYSVSREKKERFSLILESASTNQTSMYLCASSLSQWAREQYFGPGTRLTVT.

The table lists this clonotype with many counts. This chain links TRBV20-1 with TRBJ1-4; D gene unclear. There are 14 residues in the CDR3. Germline V gives CDR1 DFQATT, CDR2 SNEGSKA (reference sequence). Trimming removed 0 bases from V and 8 bases from J, with 13 bases in between. The CDR3: CSARDWRAAEKLFF. The CDR3 nucleotides read TGCAGTGCTAGAGATTGGAGGGCCGCAGAAAAACTGTTTTTT.

Ten or more counts support this clonotype. This chain joins TRBV3-1 and TRBJ1-1, with D perhaps matching TRBD1 (5 bases). This CDR3 is 14 amino acids long. CDR1 is LGHDT, CDR2 YNNKEL, per germline (reference sequence). V was trimmed by 1 base and J by 4 bases, leaving 10 bases between them. Written as DNA, the CDR3 is TGTGCCAGCAGCCAAGTGGGGCGGGCCACTGAAGCTTTCTTT. Translated: CASSQVGRATEAFF.

This clonotype was observed a handful of times. Likely a read error: the CDR3 ends without its conserved phenylalanine or tryptophan. This chain links TRBV10-3 with TRBJ2-7, with 8 positions matching TRBD2. Unmatched junction bases numbered 3, after V lost 5 bases and J lost 6 bases. Germline loops: CDR1 ENHRY, CDR2 SYGVKD. This CDR3 spans 12 amino acids. The CDR3 DNA sequence: TGTGCCATCAGTACTAGCGGCTGCGAGCAGTACCTC. Protein product: CAISTSGCEQYL.